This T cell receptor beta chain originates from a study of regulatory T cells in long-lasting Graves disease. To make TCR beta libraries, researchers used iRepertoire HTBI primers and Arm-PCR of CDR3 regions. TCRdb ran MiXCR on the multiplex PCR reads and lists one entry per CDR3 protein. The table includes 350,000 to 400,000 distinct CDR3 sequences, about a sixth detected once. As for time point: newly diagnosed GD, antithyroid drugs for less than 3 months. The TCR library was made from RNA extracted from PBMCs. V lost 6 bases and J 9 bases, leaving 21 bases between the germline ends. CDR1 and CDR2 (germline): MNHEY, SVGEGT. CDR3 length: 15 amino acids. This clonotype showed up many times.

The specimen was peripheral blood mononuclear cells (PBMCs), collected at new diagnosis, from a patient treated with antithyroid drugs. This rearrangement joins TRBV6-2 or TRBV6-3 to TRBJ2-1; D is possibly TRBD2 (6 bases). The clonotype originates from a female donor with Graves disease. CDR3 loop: CASSSTTRSVSEQFF. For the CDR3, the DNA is TGTGCCAGCAGCTCCACGACTAGAAGTGTCTCTGAGCAGTTCTTC.